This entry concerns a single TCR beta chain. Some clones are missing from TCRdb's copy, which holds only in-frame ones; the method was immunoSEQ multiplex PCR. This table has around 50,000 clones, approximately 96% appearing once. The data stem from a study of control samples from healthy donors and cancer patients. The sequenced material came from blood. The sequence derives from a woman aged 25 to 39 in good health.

For the CDR3, the DNA is TGTGCCAGCAGCGCGGCGGGACAGTCGAACACTGAAGCTTTCTTT. Translation: CASSAAGQSNTEAFF. The rearrangement joins TRBV9 to TRBJ1-1; 7 bases map to TRBD1. After removal of 3 bases from V and 1 base from J, the junction contained 6 bases not matched to a gene. CDR1 is SGDLS and CDR2 is YYNGEE in the germline V gene. This CDR3 is 15 amino acids long.